Described below is a single T cell receptor (beta chain) sequence and its context. This sample was taken from a study of patients and donors after allogeneic stem cell transplantation. TCRdb reanalysed the RT-PCR reads using MiXCR and keeps one entry per CDR3 protein. The data show about 110,000 distinct CDR3 sequences, approximately 40% seen once. V trimming: 4 bases; J trimming: 4 bases; junction bases outside the gene matches: 5. Germline CDR1 SGHRS, CDR2 YFSETQ. The CDR3 totals 14 residues. This chain uses TRBV5-1 with TRBJ1-5, with 7 bases identical to TRBD1. Source material: blood, either unsorted or a sorted T cell fraction (not recorded which). This receptor was taken from a human donor who was either an allogeneic HSCT recipient or a stem cell or donor lymphocyte infusion donor (not recorded which). It is not recorded whose cells these are; they may come from a transplant donor. The CDR3 sequence: CASSPGTVNQPQHF. CDR3 bases: TGCGCCAGCAGCCCGGGGACAGTTAATCAGCCCCAGCATTTT.